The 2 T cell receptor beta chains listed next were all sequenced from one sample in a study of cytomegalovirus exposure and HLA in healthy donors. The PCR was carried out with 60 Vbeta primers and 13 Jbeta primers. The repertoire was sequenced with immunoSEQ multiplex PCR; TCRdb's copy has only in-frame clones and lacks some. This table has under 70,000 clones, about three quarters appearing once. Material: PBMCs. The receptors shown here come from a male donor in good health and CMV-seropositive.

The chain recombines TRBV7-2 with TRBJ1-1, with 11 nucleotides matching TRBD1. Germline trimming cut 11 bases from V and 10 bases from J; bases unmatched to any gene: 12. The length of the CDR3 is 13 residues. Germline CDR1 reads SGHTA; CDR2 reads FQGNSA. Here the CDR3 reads CAVEWGTGGTAFF. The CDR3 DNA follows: TGTGCCGTTGAATGGGGGACAGGGGGTACAGCTTTCTTT.

This chain's CDR3 is CASSPSAGASNQPQHF. In DNA, the CDR3 is TGTGCCAGCAGCCCGTCGGCAGGTGCTAGCAATCAGCCCCAGCATTTT. This chain joins TRBV7-2 and TRBJ1-5; D gene unclear. The germline gives CDR1 SGHTA, CDR2 FQGNSA. CDR3 length: 16 residues. Trimming left V 5 bases short and J 0 bases short, with 14 bases between. Full variable domain (missing parts from reference TRBV7-2 and TRBJ1-5): GAGVSQSPSNKVTEKGKDVELRCDPISGHTALYWYRQSLGQGLEFLIYFQGNSAPDKSGLPSDRFSAERTGGSVSTLTIQRTQQEDSAVYLCASSPSAGASNQPQHFGDGTRLSIL.